These 7 T cell receptor beta chains came from one sample sequenced in a study of control samples from healthy donors and cancer patients. The method was immunoSEQ multiplex PCR; TCRdb's version includes in-frame clones alone and lacks a portion of them. The sample yields 90,000 to 150,000 clones, 70% to 90% seen once. What was sequenced was blood. These receptors were obtained from a man aged 35 to 55 in good health.

The chain uses TRBV9 and TRBJ1-2; a weak D match, TRBD1 (5 bases). The length of the CDR3 is 14 residues. The V end lost 4 bases, the J end lost 6 bases, and 16 bases lay between the germline ends. Germline assignment: CDR1 SGDLS and CDR2 YYNGEE. CDR3 in amino acids: CASSRAGLEDGYTF. The DNA of the CDR3 is TGTGCCAGCAGCCGGGCAGGGCTTGAGGATGGCTACACCTTC.

The rearrangement joins TRBV6-1 to TRBJ1-2; D ambiguous. The CDR3 runs to 17 residues. Trimming pared 1 base from V and 4 bases from J, leaving 19 bases between. Germline V gene sequence: CDR1 MNHNS, CDR2 SASEGT. This CDR3 is CASSEGRAGTNPYGYTF. Here the CDR3 DNA reads TGTGCCAGCAGTGAAGGGCGGGCAGGAACGAACCCCTATGGCTACACCTTC.

The chain is built from TRBV19 and TRBJ2-7; D is possibly TRBD1 (7 bases). This CDR3 has 14 amino acids. V lost 5 bases to trimming and J lost 4 bases, with 15 bases between them. Germline V lookup: CDR1 LNHDA, CDR2 SQIVND (reference sequence). The CDR3 here is CASSLTGAGYEQYF. The CDR3 coding sequence is TGTGCCAGTAGTTTAACAGGGGCGGGATACGAGCAGTACTTC.

The rearrangement links TRBV5-4 to TRBJ2-7; 13 nucleotides line up with TRBD2. The V gene's germline CDR1 is SGHNT and CDR2 YYREEE (reference sequence). Trimming took 4 bases from V and 2 from J; bases not matched to a gene: 3. The length of the CDR3 is 15 residues. The CDR3 reads CASSKTSGGAYEQYF. The CDR3 DNA is TGTGCCAGCAGCAAAACTAGCGGGGGGGCCTACGAGCAGTACTTC.

This rearrangement joins TRBV18 to TRBJ2-5, with 8 bases that match TRBD1. The CDR3 contains 15 residues. Germline CDR1 is KGHSH and CDR2 is LQKENI. Germline trimming cut 3 bases from V and 2 bases from J; bases unmatched to any gene: 5. For the CDR3, the DNA is TGTGCCAGCTCACCCCCGGGACAGGCACAAGAGACCCAGTACTTC. Its protein product is CASSPPGQAQETQYF.

The genes are TRBV6-6 and TRBJ1-5; perhaps TRBD1 as D (6 bases). Trimming left V 6 bases short and J 5 bases short, with 17 bases between. The CDR3 is 15 residues long. CDR1 MNHNY and CDR2 SVGAGI come from the germline V gene (reference sequence). This CDR3 reads CASRPEREGDQPQHF. The CDR3 nucleotides are TGTGCCAGCAGACCAGAAAGGGAGGGGGATCAGCCCCAGCATTTT.

The chain is built from TRBV5-1 and TRBJ1-4; D is undetermined. This CDR3 spans 11 amino acids. The germline gives CDR1 SGHRS, CDR2 YFSETQ. Between the trimmed V and J ends, which lost 0 bases and 16 bases, there was a span of 10 bases. CDR3 DNA sequence: TGCGCCAGCAGCTTGGGGGAGCTAAAGTTTTTT. It codes for CASSLGELKFF.